These 6 T cell receptor beta chains share one sample of origin, sequenced in a study of T cell responses to AZD1222 COVID-19 vaccine. Produced via immunoSEQ multiplex PCR; TCRdb's table is partial and in-frame only. Of about 130,000 clones listed, 88% are singletons. The material sequenced was peripheral blood, taken on day 0 of MenACWY control vaccination. These receptors were collected from an adult in good health.

The chain has TRBV5-1 and TRBJ2-1; D is possibly TRBD1 or TRBD2 (5 bases each). The germline V gene encodes CDR1 SGHRS and CDR2 YFSETQ. V lost 1 base, J lost 7 bases, and 15 bases lay in between. CDR3 length: 15 amino acids. Here the CDR3 DNA reads TGCGCCAGCAGCTTGTCGGGGACCCCAAGGAATGAGCAGTTCTTC. Its translation: CASSLSGTPRNEQFF.

The chain combines TRBV2 with TRBJ1-1, with D possibly matching TRBD1 (5 bases). CDR3 length equals 14 residues. The V end was cut by 4 bases, the J end by 1 base, with 10 bases between. CDR1 and CDR2 (germline): SNHLY, FYNNEI. CDR3 sequence reads: CASSGGRENTEAFF. In DNA, the CDR3 is TGTGCCAGCAGTGGCGGCAGGGAGAACACTGAAGCTTTCTTT.

The chain uses TRBV4-1 and TRBJ2-7; D is ambiguous. There are 13 residues in the CDR3. Deletions cut 3 bases from V and 6 bases from J, with 12 bases between. Germline CDR1 and CDR2: MGHRA and YSYEKL. The CDR3 region has the DNA TGCGCCAGCAGCCATGGGTCTTTGCGCGAGCAGTACTTC. This encodes CASSHGSLREQYF.

V gene TRBV3-1 (or the pseudogene TRBV3-2) combines with J gene TRBJ2-2; 7 nucleotides match TRBD2. Germline V gives CDR1 LGHDT, CDR2 YNNKEL (reference sequence). The CDR3 is 15 residues long. The J segment lost 6 bases and the V segment lost 4 bases, leaving 8 bases of the junction unmatched. The CDR3 region has the DNA TGTGCCAGCAGCCGACGGACTAGAGGGCCCGGGGAGCTGTTTTTT. Amino acids: CASSRRTRGPGELFF.

CDR3 bases: TGTGCCAGTAGTCGATCGAGCGGGATTTCCCCTGGGGCCAACGTCCTGACTTTC. Translation: CASSRSSGISPGANVLTF. The V gene is TRBV19, the J gene TRBJ2-6, with 7 bases that match TRBD2. Per germline, CDR1 LNHDA and CDR2 SQIVND (reference sequence). The CDR3 consists of 18 residues. The trim removed 5 bases at V and 2 bases at J, leaving 12 bases unmatched.

This sequence joins TRBV19 and TRBJ2-6; no clear D. This CDR3 is built from 14 residues. V was clipped by 6 bases and J by 0 bases, with 6 bases between them. Germline loops: CDR1 LNHDA, CDR2 SQIVND (reference sequence). The DNA for the CDR3 is TGTGCCAGTAGCCGCGACTCTGGGGCCAACGTCCTGACTTTC. It translates to CASSRDSGANVLTF. Together with reference TRBV19 and TRBJ2-6, the CDR3 gives the full variable domain: DGGITQSPKYLFRKEGQNVTLSCEQNLNHDAMYWYRQDPGQGLRLIYYSQIVNDFQKGDIAEGYSVSREKKESFPLTVTSAQKNPTAFYLCASSRDSGANVLTFGAGSRLTVL.